This T cell receptor (beta chain) was documented in a study of blood T cell repertoires in COVID-19. Study in general: Sources were T cells, B-cell-depleted T cells, or PBMCs; the material itself was cDNA or gDNA.

In the authors' methods: For nucleated cells, counts were estimated from reference gene primer amplification. Clones were read by immunoSEQ multiplex PCR, and TCRdb kept only the in-frame ones, dropping some. V, J and clone size are those of that table, while D and trimming were read from the DNA. The sample consists of approximately 40,000 clones, 90% of them appearing once. CDR1 and CDR2 from the germline V gene are SEHNR and FQNEAQ (reference sequence). The CDR3 has 15 residues. J lost 8 bases, V lost 5 bases, and 9 bases had no gene match. The chain recombines TRBV7-9 with TRBJ1-6, with 7 nucleotides matching TRBD1. The sample consisted of peripheral blood. The source of this sequence is a human donor in a cohort sampled during active COVID-19. CDR3 sequence reads: CASSRTGVVDSPLHF. The CDR3 DNA is TGTGCCAGCAGCCGTACAGGGGTGGTTGATTCACCCCTCCACTTT.